The 25 T cell receptor beta chains below all came from one sample that was sequenced in a study of blood T cell repertoires in COVID-19. TCRdb's copy holds only in-frame clones and misses some; the assay was immunoSEQ multiplex PCR. The repertoire holds a few hundred thousand clones, around 84% seen once, with less than 4.5% in the top ten. Sequenced sample: peripheral blood. The source of these receptors is a man aged 50 to 60 with acute or convalescent COVID-19.

Here the CDR3 DNA reads TGTGCCAGCAGCTGGGCCCTGACTAGCGGAGGCGAGACCCAGTACTTC. Translating it yields CASSWALTSGGETQYF. The V and J genes are TRBV5-4 and TRBJ2-5, with 9 bases aligning to TRBD2. V gave up 3 bases and J gave up 5 bases; unmatched junction bases: 11. This CDR3 region has 16 residues. Germline V CDR1 and CDR2: SGHNT, YYREEE (reference sequence). Combining the CDR3 with reference TRBV5-4 and TRBJ2-5 gives the whole variable domain ETGVTQSPTHLIKTRGQQVTLRCSSQSGHNTVSWYQQALGQGPQFIFQYYREEENGRGNFPPRFSGLQFPNYSSELNVNALELDDSALYLCASSWALTSGGETQYFGPGTRLLVL.

The chain combines TRBV19 with TRBJ1-1; TRBD1 agrees at 10 bases. The germline CDR1 and CDR2 sequences are LNHDA and SQIVND (reference sequence). V gave up 6 bases and J gave up 4 bases; unmatched junction bases: 14. This CDR3 is built from 17 residues. The chain's CDR3 is CASRTGQGRKLGTEAFF. The DNA of the CDR3 is TGTGCCAGTAGAACGGGACAGGGGAGGAAGTTGGGCACTGAAGCTTTCTTT.

This clone came up once. This chain uses TRBV13 with TRBJ2-1; TRBD1 is a possible D gene (5 bases). CDR1 and CDR2 from the germline V gene are PRHDT and FYEKMQ (reference sequence). This CDR3 is 18 amino acids long. Between the trimmed V and J ends, which lost 4 bases and 0 bases, there was a span of 19 bases. CDR3 region: CASSSSGQARSSYNEQFF. The CDR3, as DNA: TGTGCCAGCAGCTCCTCAGGGCAAGCCCGCAGCTCCTACAATGAGCAGTTCTTC.

The rearrangement joins TRBV7-2 to TRBJ1-1; a weak D match, TRBD1 (6 bases). The CDR3 consists of 16 residues. Germline V lookup: CDR1 SGHTA, CDR2 FQGNSA. The germline V and J ends were trimmed by 3 bases and 3 bases, with 17 bases remaining between them. The CDR3 DNA reads TGTGCCAGCAGCTTCACAGGGCTCCGGAAGGACACTGAAGCTTTCTTT. It encodes CASSFTGLRKDTEAFF.

The chain carries TRBV6-1 and TRBJ1-3; D possibly corresponds to TRBD1 (6 bases). V was shortened by 2 bases and J by 4 bases, with 9 bases between the two germline ends. CDR3 size: 14 residues. Germline CDR1 reads MNHNS; CDR2 reads SASEGT. CDR3 nucleotide sequence: TGTGCCAGCAGTGAAAGGGGGAACGGAAACACCATATATTTT. This sequence encodes CASSERGNGNTIYF.

V gene TRBV19 combines with J gene TRBJ1-5; 8 bases align to TRBD1. V shed 7 bases, J shed 7 bases, and the junction held 15 bases outside the gene matches. This CDR3 spans 16 amino acids. The germline V gene has CDR1 LNHDA and CDR2 SQIVND (reference sequence). The CDR3 loop is CASTAGTGPLVQPQHF. The CDR3 nucleotides read TGTGCCAGTACCGCTGGGACAGGCCCTCTGGTCCAGCCCCAGCATTTT. Looking up the rest from reference TRBV19 and TRBJ1-5 gives the full variable domain: DGGITQSPKYLFRKEGQNVTLSCEQNLNHDAMYWYRQDPGQGLRLIYYSQIVNDFQKGDIAEGYSVSREKKESFPLTVTSAQKNPTAFYLCASTAGTGPLVQPQHFGDGTRLSIL.

J is TRBJ1-2 and V is TRBV27; no firm D call. V was cut by 2 bases and J by 4 bases, with 23 bases left in between. The V gene's germline CDR1 is MNHEY and CDR2 SMNVEV (reference sequence). This CDR3 contains 18 residues. The CDR3 spells CASSLMPSSAKISYGYTF. CDR3 DNA: TGTGCCAGCAGTTTAATGCCTAGTTCGGCGAAAATATCCTATGGCTACACCTTC.

The V call is TRBV12-3 or TRBV12-4, the J call TRBJ2-1; D gene uncertain. Trimming took off 3 bases at V and 4 bases at J, with 7 bases between the two ends. CDR3 length equals 13 residues. In nucleotides, the CDR3 is TGTGCCAGCAGTTTGAACTTTTACAATGAGCAGTTCTTC. The encoded protein is CASSLNFYNEQFF.

The chain has TRBV7-2 and TRBJ1-1, with TRBD1 as a possible D gene (6 bases). Germline lookup yields CDR1 SGHTA and CDR2 FQGNSA. This CDR3 comprises 15 residues. V dropped 6 bases and J dropped 4 bases, with 18 bases sitting between them. CDR3 protein: CASRHAWGRLTEAFF. The CDR3 region has the DNA TGTGCCAGCAGGCATGCGTGGGGGCGTCTCACTGAAGCTTTCTTT.

V and J are TRBV19 and TRBJ2-7; 11 bases agree with TRBD1. The CDR3 contains 14 residues. Germline V CDR1 and CDR2: LNHDA, SQIVND (reference sequence). The J segment lost 2 bases and the V segment lost 8 bases, leaving 5 bases of the junction unmatched. For the CDR3, the DNA is TGTGCCAGTGGCGGGACAGGGGGGACCTACGAGCAGTACTTC. It codes for CASGGTGGTYEQYF.

In its sample, this clone was seen a few times. The chain has TRBV9 and TRBJ2-2; 8 bases align to TRBD1. The CDR3 runs to 16 residues. After removal of 0 bases from V and 2 bases from J, the junction contained 3 bases not matched to a gene. Germline CDR1 and CDR2: SGDLS and YYNGEE. DNA for the CDR3: TGTGCCAGCAGCGTAGAAGGACAGGGCAACACCGGGGAGCTGTTTTTT. This translates into CASSVEGQGNTGELFF.

This chain links TRBV10-3 with TRBJ1-2, with 7 bases aligning to TRBD1. CDR1 is ENHRY and CDR2 is SYGVKD in the germline V gene. The CDR3 contains 14 residues. The V gene end was trimmed by 2 bases and the J gene end by 5 bases; junction bases not matched to a gene: 5. The CDR3, as DNA: TGTGCCATCAGTGAGCAGGGGGTTGGGTATGGCTACACCTTC. This gives the protein CAISEQGVGYGYTF.

The CDR3 here is CASSLVTGVGEKLFF. CDR3 nucleotides: TGCGCCAGCAGCTTGGTGACAGGGGTCGGGGAAAAACTGTTTTTT. This chain uses TRBV5-1 with TRBJ1-4; TRBD1 agrees at 8 bases. CDR1 is SGHRS and CDR2 is YFSETQ in the germline V gene. J gave up 8 bases and V 0 bases, and 6 bases lay outside the gene matches. CDR3 size: 15 residues.

This clone was seen a handful of times. The chain combines TRBV2 with TRBJ1-1; D gene ambiguous. This CDR3 region has 11 residues. The V gene's germline CDR1 is SNHLY and CDR2 FYNNEI. V dropped 8 bases and J dropped 5 bases, with 9 bases sitting between them. This CDR3 reads CASRTGTEAFF. The CDR3 region has the DNA TGTGCCAGCCGGACGGGGACTGAAGCTTTCTTT.

V and J are TRBV27 and TRBJ1-1; 9 bases agree with TRBD1. J was trimmed by 1 base and V by 1 base; bases with no gene match: 4. Per germline, CDR1 MNHEY and CDR2 SMNVEV (reference sequence). The CDR3 is made up of 16 amino acids. CDR3 amino acids: CASSLLDRGSNTEAFF. The CDR3 DNA follows: TGTGCCAGCAGTTTATTGGACAGGGGTTCGAACACTGAAGCTTTCTTT.

The chain uses TRBV27 and TRBJ1-1; D gene uncertain. The V end was cut by 5 bases, the J end by 1 base, with 14 bases between. CDR3 length equals 15 residues. CDR1 and CDR2 (germline): MNHEY, SMNVEV (reference sequence). This CDR3 is CASSKTTSSNTEAFF. The CDR3, as DNA: TGTGCCAGCAGTAAAACCACTTCTTCGAACACTGAAGCTTTCTTT.

This chain joins TRBV29-1 and TRBJ1-2, with TRBD1 as a possible D gene (6 bases). Germline V gene data show CDR1 as SQVTM and CDR2 as ANQGSEA. CDR3 length: 15 amino acids. V lost 6 bases and J lost 4, with 21 bases in between. CDR3 sequence: CSVGGQGTHSYGYTF. DNA for the CDR3: TGCAGCGTCGGGGGGCAGGGCACACATTCCTATGGCTACACCTTC.

The chain carries TRBV5-8 and TRBJ1-1; D perhaps matches TRBD1 (6 bases). There are 16 residues in the CDR3. Germline CDR1 reads SGHTS; CDR2 reads YDEGEE. Trimming took off 3 bases at V and 3 bases at J, with 18 bases between the two ends. The CDR3 DNA sequence: TGTGCCAGCAGCTCCTGGGGGGGGCTAAGGTACACTGAAGCTTTCTTT. It translates to CASSSWGGLRYTEAFF.

The chain carries TRBV6-6 and TRBJ1-5; D perhaps matches TRBD1 (5 bases). From germline, CDR1 is MNHNY and CDR2 SVGAGI (reference sequence). Trimming cost V 6 bases and J 0 bases, with 12 bases left between them. The CDR3 sequence is 15 residues long. CDR3 sequence: CASRQEIYSNQPQHF. The CDR3 nucleotides read TGTGCCAGCAGACAGGAGATATATAGCAATCAGCCCCAGCATTTT.

This clone has just one count. The chain recombines TRBV21-1 with TRBJ2-7; the table assigns TRBD1, which was not confirmed against the DNA. TRBV21-1 is described as a pseudogene. This CDR3 is 15 amino acids long. CDR3 bases: TGTGCTTTCCTGAAAAGGGGTACAGGGATCGACGAGCAGTACTTC. Translation gives CAFLKRGTGIDEQYF.

The V gene is TRBV5-5, the J gene TRBJ1-2; no reliable D call. The germline V gene has CDR1 SGHKS and CDR2 YYEKEE (reference sequence). The CDR3 has 16 amino acids. V lost 3 bases, J lost 0 bases, and 15 bases lay in between. CDR3 nucleotide sequence: TGTGCCAGCAGCTCAACGCTACTTACAGCTAACTATGGCTACACCTTC. Encoded protein: CASSSTLLTANYGYTF.

The chain combines TRBV19 with TRBJ1-4, with no clear D. The CDR3 length is 19 residues. The germline CDR1 and CDR2 sequences are LNHDA and SQIVND (reference sequence). Trimming took 3 bases from V and 0 from J, leaving 20 bases between them. This CDR3 is CASSIIRQSGGATNEKLFF. The CDR3 DNA is TGTGCCAGTAGTATTATCCGGCAGAGCGGTGGGGCAACTAATGAAAAACTGTTTTTT.

The chain recombines TRBV18 with TRBJ2-3; 7 bases match TRBD1. V trimming: 4 bases; J trimming: 4 bases; junction bases outside the gene matches: 8. Germline assignment: CDR1 KGHSH and CDR2 LQKENI. There are 15 residues in the CDR3. The CDR3 spells CASSQQGNLADTQYF. CDR3 DNA: TGTGCCAGCTCACAACAGGGGAATTTGGCAGATACGCAGTATTTT.

This chain links TRBV5-4 with TRBJ1-6; D may be TRBD1 (5 bases). Germline CDR1 reads SGHNT; CDR2 reads YYREEE (reference sequence). The V end was cut by 4 bases, the J end by 9 bases, with 20 bases between. The CDR3 is made up of 16 amino acids. The CDR3 loop reads CASSPGGGEAISPLHF. Written as DNA, the CDR3 is TGTGCCAGCAGCCCCGGTGGGGGGGAGGCCATTTCACCCCTCCACTTT. Full variable domain (missing parts from reference TRBV5-4 and TRBJ1-6): ETGVTQSPTHLIKTRGQQVTLRCSSQSGHNTVSWYQQALGQGPQFIFQYYREEENGRGNFPPRFSGLQFPNYSSELNVNALELDDSALYLCASSPGGGEAISPLHFGNGTRLTVT.

This clone was counted a few times. The chain is built from TRBV28 and TRBJ1-2; possible D gene TRBD1, 6 bases. V dropped 5 bases and J dropped 1 base, with 14 bases sitting between them. This CDR3 has 15 residues. Germline V lookup: CDR1 MDHEN, CDR2 SYDVKM. The CDR3 bases are TGTGCCAGCAGTAACCACAGGGCCCTTAACTATGGCTACACCTTC. It specifies CASSNHRALNYGYTF.